Each of the 17 T cell receptor beta chains below was sequenced from the same sample in a study of regulatory T cells in long-lasting Graves disease. Time point described: persistent/refractory GD, antithyroid drugs over 5 years with positive TRAb. The TCR library was prepared using RNA isolated from PBMCs. Library construction for TCR beta used iRepertoire HTBI primers and Arm-PCR of CDR3 regions. TCRdb independently ran MiXCR on the multiplex PCR reads; one entry per CDR3 protein. This sample has a few hundred thousand distinct CDR3 sequences; about 22% occur once, and the top ten carry roughly 6.9%. Source: peripheral blood mononuclear cells (PBMCs), taken when the disease was refractory, from a patient treated with antithyroid drugs. Every receptor here comes from a female donor with Graves disease.

This clonotype appeared a few times. The chain combines TRBV5-1 with TRBJ2-1, with no clear D. Germline values: CDR1 SGHRS, CDR2 YFSETQ. This CDR3 region has 15 residues. Trimming took 2 bases from V and 3 from J, leaving 12 bases between them. This CDR3 reads CASSFHSDVYNEQFF. CDR3 DNA: TGCGCCAGCAGCTTTCATAGTGACGTCTACAATGAGCAGTTCTTC. Looking up the rest from reference TRBV5-1 and TRBJ2-1 gives the full variable domain: KAGVTQTPRYLIKTRGQQVTLSCSPISGHRSVSWYQQTPGQGLQFLFEYFSETQRNKGNFPGRFSGRQFSNSRSEMNVSTLELGDSALYLCASSFHSDVYNEQFFGPGTRLTVL.

This rearrangement joins TRBV2 to TRBJ2-3; 10 bases line up with TRBD2. After removal of 5 bases from V and 1 base from J, the junction contained 9 bases not matched to a gene. The CDR3 spans 17 residues. Germline V gene lookup returns CDR1 SNHLY and CDR2 FYNNEI. The chain's CDR3 is CASSRSGGAVGTDTQYF. CDR3 DNA: TGTGCCAGCAGTCGAAGCGGGGGGGCTGTCGGCACAGATACGCAGTATTTT.

The chain combines TRBV29-1 with TRBJ1-2; TRBD1 matches at 7 bases. V shed 4 bases, J shed 0 bases, and the junction held 2 bases outside the gene matches. The CDR3 length is 13 residues. The germline gives CDR1 SQVTM, CDR2 ANQGSEA. The CDR3 region is CSVGQGPNYGYTF. The DNA of the CDR3 is TGCAGCGTTGGACAGGGACCTAACTATGGCTACACCTTC.

Ten or more counts support this clonotype. The chain carries TRBV6-1 and TRBJ1-2; 12 bases map to TRBD1. The V gene end was trimmed by 7 bases and the J gene end by 7 bases; junction bases not matched to a gene: 10. Germline V gene data show CDR1 as MNHNS and CDR2 as SASEGT. The CDR3 totals 15 residues. This CDR3 is CASTIVGQGASGYTF. The CDR3 coding sequence is TGTGCCAGCACCATTGTGGGACAGGGGGCTAGTGGCTACACCTTC.

This clonotype was detected many times. The chain recombines TRBV27 with TRBJ1-2; unclear D gene. CDR1 and CDR2 (germline): MNHEY, SMNVEV (reference sequence). V gave up 3 bases and J gave up 8 bases, with 16 bases separating them. This CDR3 has 14 residues. CDR3 DNA: TGTGCCAGCAGTTTTGCCCAGGACCGCAAGGGCTACACCTTC. It yields the protein CASSFAQDRKGYTF.

As concerns this clonotype: This likely stems from a read error, as it lies one base from a far larger clone. CDR3 region: CASSFLQNTEAFF. In DNA, the CDR3 is TGTGCCAGCAGCTTTTTGCAGAACACTGAAGCTTTCTTT. V is TRBV7-8 and J is TRBJ1-1; D is unresolved. V lost 3 bases to trimming and J lost 1 base, with 6 bases between them. Germline V CDR1 and CDR2: SGHVS, FQNEAQ. The CDR3 length is 13 residues.

Comments on this clonotype: This sequence may be a read error, since a much larger clone differs from it by one base. The chain combines TRBV3-1 with TRBJ1-1, with D unresolved. Germline CDR1 and CDR2: LGHDT and YNNKEL (reference sequence). V was shortened by 4 bases and J by 7 bases, with 13 bases between the two germline ends. This CDR3 has 13 residues. CDR3: CASSRIRGSEAFF. CDR3 DNA: TGTGCCAGCAGCCGAATCCGGGGTAGTGAAGCTTTCTTT.

Concerning this clonotype: A much larger clonotype is one base distant, so this may be a read error. The V and J genes are TRBV6-5 and TRBJ1-5; TRBD1 matches 9 bases. The germline V gene has CDR1 MNHEY and CDR2 SVGAGI. The length of the CDR3 is 16 residues. Here the CDR3 reads CTSSYSRTGVVQPQHF. In DNA, the CDR3 is TGTACCAGCAGTTACTCGAGGACAGGGGTGGTTCAGCCCCAGCATTTT.

This clonotype was observed a few times. The V and J genes are TRBV4-1 and TRBJ1-2; maybe TRBD1 (5 bases). CDR1 and CDR2 from the germline V gene are MGHRA and YSYEKL. V dropped 1 base and J dropped 4 bases, with 13 bases sitting between them. This CDR3 comprises 15 residues. CDR3 sequence: CASSQGTYPSYGYTF. In nucleotides, the CDR3 is TGCGCCAGCAGCCAAGGGACATATCCAAGCTATGGCTACACCTTC.

This clonotype was found once. The chain carries TRBV7-9 and TRBJ1-3; D gene ambiguous. V was pared by 7 bases and J by 0 bases, with 13 bases between. This CDR3 region has 15 residues. Germline V CDR1 and CDR2: SEHNR, FQNEAQ (reference sequence). CDR3 in amino acids: CASTLGRISGNTIYF. The CDR3, as DNA: TGTGCCAGCACCCTAGGGCGCATCTCTGGAAACACCATATATTTT.

This clonotype was observed many times. The DNA for the CDR3 is TGTGCCAGCAGCTTAGAGACAGAAGGCTACACCTTC. Encoded protein: CASSLETEGYTF. V usage is TRBV11-2 and J usage is TRBJ1-2, with TRBD1 as a possible D gene (5 bases). Deletions cut 0 bases from V and 8 bases from J, with 7 bases between. Germline V lookup: CDR1 SGHAT, CDR2 FQNNGV. The CDR3 consists of 12 residues.

This sequence joins TRBV7-6 and TRBJ2-2; 7 bases line up with TRBD1. The CDR3 loop spans 17 amino acids. Germline CDR1 SGHVS, CDR2 FNYEAQ. The V gene end was trimmed by 1 base and the J gene end by 0 bases; junction bases not matched to a gene: 5. This CDR3 is CASSLVIGTANTGELFF. For the CDR3, the DNA is TGTGCCAGCAGCTTAGTGATCGGGACAGCGAACACCGGGGAGCTGTTTTTT.

This clonotype was picked up many times. The chain links TRBV28 to TRBJ1-5; 8 bases are a match to TRBD1. CDR1 and CDR2 from the germline V gene are MDHEN and SYDVKM. V was pared by 6 bases and J by 7 bases, with 5 bases of the junction left unmatched. The CDR3 has 13 amino acids. CDR3 DNA sequence: TGTGCCAGCAGCCCAGGGGGCGGCCAGCCCCAGCATTTT. Protein product: CASSPGGGQPQHF.

This clonotype has at least ten counts. This chain links TRBV25-1 with TRBJ1-2; the match to TRBD1 covers 10 bases. Germline lookup yields CDR1 MGHDK and CDR2 SYGVNS. This CDR3 comprises 15 residues. V lost 3 bases and J lost 2; bases outside the gene matches: 3. The chain's CDR3 is CASSEKDRGNYGYTF. The CDR3 DNA is TGTGCCAGCAGTGAGAAGGACAGGGGGAACTATGGCTACACCTTC.

V and J are TRBV19 and TRBJ2-3; 7 bases line up with TRBD1. Trimming took 5 bases from V and 2 from J; bases not matched to a gene: 7. Germline V gene data show CDR1 as LNHDA and CDR2 as SQIVND (reference sequence). This CDR3 region has 15 residues. The CDR3 sequence is CASSHTGAATDTQYF. Written as DNA, the CDR3 is TGTGCCAGTAGTCATACAGGGGCCGCCACAGATACGCAGTATTTT.

This clonotype was counted only a few times. The chain is built from TRBV20-1 and TRBJ2-2; unclear D gene. V was trimmed by 0 bases and J by 6 bases, leaving 5 bases between them. The CDR3 runs 12 residues. The germline gives CDR1 DFQATT, CDR2 SNEGSKA (reference sequence). The CDR3 here is CSARDEAGELFF. The CDR3 DNA is TGCAGTGCTAGAGATGAGGCCGGGGAGCTGTTTTTT.

This chain uses TRBV6-2 or TRBV6-3 with TRBJ2-1; D might be TRBD1 (6 bases). The V and J ends lost 6 bases and 1 base respectively, with 13 bases between them. Germline assignment: CDR1 MNHEY and CDR2 SVGEGT. The CDR3 loop spans 15 amino acids. This CDR3 is CASRRDTFSYNEQFF. The CDR3 bases are TGTGCCAGCAGGAGGGACACCTTTTCCTACAATGAGCAGTTCTTC.